This T cell receptor beta chain was sequenced for a study of control samples from healthy donors and cancer patients. Using immunoSEQ multiplex PCR, the repertoire was profiled, and TCRdb retains in-frame clones only, with some absent. The data show approximately 89,000 clones, 86% seen once. CDR3 size: 18 residues. Trimming cost V 2 bases and J 0 bases, with 19 bases left between them. CDR1 and CDR2 from the germline V gene are MNHEY and SMNVEV (reference sequence). The origin of this receptor is a man under 40 in good health. The chain recombines TRBV27 with TRBJ2-5; the D gene is possibly TRBD2 (6 bases). The sample was blood. The CDR3 region is CASSLRWAGGAYQETQYF. CDR3 coding DNA: TGTGCCAGCAGTTTAAGGTGGGCTGGCGGGGCTTACCAAGAGACCCAGTACTTC.